Below, 8 T cell receptor beta chains from the same sample are listed, as sequenced in a study of monozygotic twins with cystic fibrosis. Clones were sequenced by immunoSEQ multiplex PCR, and TCRdb holds only the in-frame ones, with some missing. The sample has fewer than 15,000 clones, approximately 98% seen once. What was sequenced was blood. The receptors shown here come from a girl aged 2-10 years with cystic fibrosis.

The chain combines TRBV10-3 with TRBJ2-5; a possible D gene is TRBD2 (7 bases). There are 14 residues in the CDR3. V gave up 2 bases and J gave up 4 bases, with 11 bases separating them. The germline CDR1 and CDR2 sequences are ENHRY and SYGVKD. CDR3: CAISETGRGETQYF. CDR3 DNA sequence: TGTGCCATCAGTGAGACAGGGAGGGGAGAGACCCAGTACTTC.

The V call is TRBV7-2, the J call TRBJ2-2; the match to TRBD1 covers 12 bases. J lost 6 bases, V lost 1 base, and 3 bases had no gene match. There are 16 residues in the CDR3. The germline V gene encodes CDR1 SGHTA and CDR2 FQGNSA. CDR3: CASSLVGTGGSGELFF. The CDR3 DNA follows: TGTGCCAGCAGCTTAGTTGGGACAGGGGGCTCCGGGGAGCTGTTTTTT.

The CDR3 reads CASSPRGLAPTDTQYF. CDR3 DNA: TGTGCCAGCAGCCCTAGGGGACTAGCGCCCACAGATACGCAGTATTTT. V and J are TRBV9 and TRBJ2-3; 10 nucleotides line up with TRBD2. The V and J ends lost 4 bases and 2 bases, in that order; junction bases with no gene match: 7. The CDR3 runs 16 residues. CDR1 and CDR2 from the germline V gene are SGDLS and YYNGEE. Variable domain in full (rest from reference TRBV9 and TRBJ2-3): DSGVTQTPKHLITATGQRVTLRCSPRSGDLSVYWYQQSLDQGLQFLIQYYNGEERAKGNILERFSAQQFPDLHSELNLSSLELGDSALYFCASSPRGLAPTDTQYFGPGTRLTVL.

This clone is a singleton in its sample. The J gene is TRBJ2-7, the V gene TRBV6-6; D is perhaps TRBD1 or TRBD2 (6 bases each). Trimming pared 6 bases from V and 0 bases from J, leaving 15 bases between. Germline V lookup: CDR1 MNHNY, CDR2 SVGAGI (reference sequence). This CDR3 region has 15 residues. In DNA form, the CDR3 reads TGTGCCAGCAGCTCCACCCGGGGGCCCTCCTACGAGCAGTACTTC. Residues: CASSSTRGPSYEQYF.

This clone showed up just once. The V and J genes are TRBV10-2 and TRBJ2-1, with 10 bases aligning to TRBD2. Germline V gene data show CDR1 as WSHSY and CDR2 as SAAADI. The CDR3 totals 14 residues. The V and J ends lost 2 bases and 9 bases, in that order; junction bases with no gene match: 4. For the CDR3, the DNA is TGCGCCAGCAGTGAGACAATAGCGGGAGGTGAGCAGTTCTTC. Its translation is CASSETIAGGEQFF.

This chain links TRBV6-1 with TRBJ2-2, with D possibly TRBD2 on 7 matching bases. Germline CDR1 is MNHNS and CDR2 is SASEGT. Deletions cut 7 bases from V and 4 bases from J, with 13 bases between. The CDR3 length is 14 residues. CDR3 region: CASIAGAITGELFF. CDR3 DNA sequence: TGTGCCAGCATCGCGGGGGCGATCACCGGGGAGCTGTTTTTT.

This sequence joins TRBV2 and TRBJ2-7, with unresolved D. The germline V gene encodes CDR1 SNHLY and CDR2 FYNNEI. CDR3 length equals 10 residues. The ends were cut back, 6 bases at V and 2 bases at J, with 2 bases in the middle. This CDR3 reads CASRTYEQYF. For the CDR3, the DNA is TGTGCCAGCAGAACCTACGAGCAGTACTTC.

This clone was detected only once. V is TRBV27 and J is TRBJ1-1; 9 bases align to TRBD1. CDR1 MNHEY and CDR2 SMNVEV come from the germline V gene (reference sequence). J gave up 5 bases and V 6 bases, and 4 bases lay outside the gene matches. The CDR3 has 13 amino acids. The CDR3 bases are TGTGCCAGCAGACGGACAGGGGAAACTGAAGCTTTCTTT. It translates to CASRRTGETEAFF.